This T cell receptor (beta chain) was sequenced during a study of sequential checkpoint blockade in melanoma. At the level of the study: Each arm's sequence ended with maintenance nivolumab.

Sample treatment: randomized to nivolumab then ipilimumab (arm A) or the reverse (arm B). DNA-damaging chemotherapy had not been given to any patient beforehand. PBMC sorting kept live CD3+CD8+ cells without CD19 or CD56. There are 18 residues in the CDR3. The germline gives CDR1 SEHNR, CDR2 FQNEAQ (reference sequence). J lost 0 bases, V lost 8 bases, and 15 bases had no gene match. Sequencing used immunoSEQ multiplex PCR; TCRdb keeps in-frame clones, though not all of them. Of tens of thousands of clones in the sample, approximately 84% were seen once. This receptor was identified in a human donor with melanoma. The chain has TRBV7-9 and TRBJ2-1, with 8 positions matching TRBD2. The source was CD8+ T cells sorted from blood (inferred from file names), collected from a patient given nivolumab and ipilimumab in sequence. The CDR3 region has the DNA TGTGCCAGCCTCGATGCGGGAGGAACTACAAGCTCCTACAATGAGCAGTTCTTC. Its translation is CASLDAGGTTSSYNEQFF.